This T cell receptor beta chain was sequenced in a study of metastatic and nonmetastatic thyroid tumors. The CDR3 has 16 residues. Germline CDR1 SGDLS, CDR2 YYNGEE. Regarding this clone: It may be a read error: a sequence one base away is much more abundant. Other nucleotide sequences from this sample produce the same CDR3.

TCRdb reanalyzed the PCR reads with MiXCR. The sample carries some 14,000 clones, about 25% recorded once. Before thyroid surgery, none of the patients had received any treatment. This chain connects TRBV9 to TRBJ2-3; 7 nucleotides align to TRBD1. The sequenced sample was blood. The source of this sequence is a female donor with papillary thyroid cancer or a benign thyroid nodule (not recorded which). Some clones in this sample may be carry-over from other donors' samples. CDR3 coding DNA: TGTGCCAGCAGCGCACAAACAGGGGCTGGGTGGGATACACAGTATTTT. Translated, it gives CASSAQTGAGWDTQYF.